This T cell receptor beta chain appears in the sequencing data of a study of cytomegalovirus exposure and HLA in healthy donors. Study observations and caveats: TCR beta chains numbering under 200 were designated cytomegalovirus-associated.

Germline V gene lookup returns CDR1 ENHRY and CDR2 SYGVKD. V dropped 3 bases and J dropped 1; count of bases not matched to a gene: 9. The CDR3 covers 18 residues. Comment on this clone: The antigen is unknown.

Some clones are missing from TCRdb's copy, which holds only in-frame ones; the method was immunoSEQ multiplex PCR. The sample lists about 160,000 clones, approximately 96% seen once, with approximately 0.97% in the top ten. The source material was PBMCs. The sequence derives from a woman between 18 and 29 years old in good health and CMV-seronegative. This chain joins TRBV10-3 and TRBJ2-3, with TRBD2 matching over 11 bases. The CDR3: CAISERASGGTGTDTQYF. As DNA, the CDR3 is TGTGCCATCAGTGAAAGGGCTAGCGGGGGGACGGGCACAGATACGCAGTATTTT.